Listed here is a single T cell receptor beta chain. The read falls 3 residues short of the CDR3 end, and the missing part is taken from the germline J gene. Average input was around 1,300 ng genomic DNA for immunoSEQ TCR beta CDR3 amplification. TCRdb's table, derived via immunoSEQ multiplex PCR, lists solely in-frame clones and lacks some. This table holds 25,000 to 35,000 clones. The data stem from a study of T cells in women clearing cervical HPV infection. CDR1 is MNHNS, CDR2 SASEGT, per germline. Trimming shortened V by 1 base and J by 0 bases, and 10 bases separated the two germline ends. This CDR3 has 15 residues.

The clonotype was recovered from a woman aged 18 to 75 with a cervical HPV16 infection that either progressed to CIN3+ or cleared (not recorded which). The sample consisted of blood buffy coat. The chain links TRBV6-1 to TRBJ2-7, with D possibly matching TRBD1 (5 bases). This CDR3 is CASSEGGYSSYEQYF. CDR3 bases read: TGTGCCAGCAGTGAAGGGGGCTACAGCTCCTACGAG.